Given below is one TCR beta chain in context. The ends were cut back, 5 bases at V and 9 bases at J, with 18 bases in the middle. CDR1 and CDR2 from the germline V gene are SGHTS and YDEGEE. This CDR3 is 13 amino acids long. Data came from immunoSEQ multiplex PCR; TCRdb stores just in-frame clones and leaves some out. This sample has approximately 31,000 clones, with approximately 84% found just once. The sample belongs to a study of multiple sclerosis patients with progressive multifocal leukoencephalopathy. Time point denoted: time of PML onset. T3 blood samples were collected at the time of PML onset.

This chain links TRBV5-8 with TRBJ2-7; possible D gene TRBD2, 6 bases. The material was PBMCs, obtained from a patient treated with natalizumab. The receptor was derived from a human donor with progressive multifocal leukoencephalopathy. The CDR3 reads CASRRTGTYAQYF. CDR3 DNA sequence: TGTGCCAGCAGACGTACCGGGACTTATGCGCAGTACTTC.